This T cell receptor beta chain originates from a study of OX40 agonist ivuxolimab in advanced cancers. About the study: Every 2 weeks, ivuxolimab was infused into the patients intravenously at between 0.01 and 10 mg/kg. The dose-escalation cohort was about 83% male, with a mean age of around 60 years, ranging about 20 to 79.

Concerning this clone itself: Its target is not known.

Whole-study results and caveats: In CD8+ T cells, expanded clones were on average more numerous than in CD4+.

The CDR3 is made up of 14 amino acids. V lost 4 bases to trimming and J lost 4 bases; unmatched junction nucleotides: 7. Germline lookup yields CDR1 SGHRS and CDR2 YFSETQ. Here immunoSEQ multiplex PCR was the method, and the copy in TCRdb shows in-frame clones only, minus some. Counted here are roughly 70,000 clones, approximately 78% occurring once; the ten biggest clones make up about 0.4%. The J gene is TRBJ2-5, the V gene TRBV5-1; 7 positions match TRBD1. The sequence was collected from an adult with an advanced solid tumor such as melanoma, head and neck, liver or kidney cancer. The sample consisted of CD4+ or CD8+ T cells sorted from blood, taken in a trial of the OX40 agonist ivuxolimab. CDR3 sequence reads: CASSGQGGGETQYF. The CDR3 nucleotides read TGCGCCAGCAGCGGCCAAGGGGGCGGAGAGACCCAGTACTTC.